Each of the 30 T cell receptor beta chains below was sequenced from the same sample in a study of early T cells in non-severe SARS-CoV-2 infection. A single record per CDR3 protein comes from TCRdb applying MiXCR to the 5' RACE reads. Here the sample spans some 64,000 distinct CDR3 sequences, over 8% being singletons. The specimen was whole blood, collected at baseline. The receptors stem from an adult who was a healthcare worker with PCR-confirmed SARS-CoV-2 infection or an uninfected control (not recorded which).

This chain uses TRBV28 with TRBJ1-4, with a weak D call TRBD1 (6 bases). V dropped 4 bases and J dropped 4 bases, with 13 bases sitting between them. Per germline, CDR1 MDHEN and CDR2 SYDVKM. The CDR3 loop spans 15 amino acids. CDR3: CASSSPGQVNEKLFF. The CDR3 DNA reads TGTGCCAGCAGTTCGCCGGGACAAGTTAATGAAAAACTGTTTTTT. Filled out from reference TRBV28 and TRBJ1-4, the complete variable domain reads DVKVTQSSRYLVKRTGEKVFLECVQDMDHENMFWYRQDPGLGLRLIYFSYDVKMKEKGDIPEGYSVSREKKERFSLILESASTNQTSMYLCASSSPGQVNEKLFFGSGTQLSVL.

The chain has TRBV6-2 or TRBV6-3 and TRBJ2-1; D unresolved. There are 16 residues in the CDR3. Germline CDR1 reads MNHEY; CDR2 reads SVGEGT. Trimming cost V 4 bases and J 2 bases, with 15 bases left between them. This chain's CDR3 is CASSSPPRKTYNEQFF. The CDR3 DNA sequence: TGTGCCAGCAGTTCCCCCCCAAGAAAGACCTACAATGAGCAGTTCTTC.

This clonotype was observed at least ten times. V and J are TRBV20-1 and TRBJ2-7, with a weak D call TRBD1 (5 bases). Trimming took off 0 bases at V and 5 bases at J, with 14 bases between the two ends. Per germline, CDR1 DFQATT and CDR2 SNEGSKA (reference sequence). This CDR3 spans 14 amino acids. This CDR3 is CSARDLGQGHEQYF. CDR3 DNA: TGCAGTGCTAGAGATCTTGGCCAGGGCCACGAGCAGTACTTC.

The chain joins TRBV20-1 to TRBJ1-4; D is unresolved. CDR3 size: 14 residues. V gave up 0 bases and J gave up 8 bases, with 13 bases separating them. Germline V gene data show CDR1 as DFQATT and CDR2 as SNEGSKA (reference sequence). In DNA form, the CDR3 reads TGCAGTGCTAGAGAAAGGACCGGAAAGGAAAAACTGTTTTTT. Translated: CSARERTGKEKLFF.

This clonotype was detected only a few times. The chain recombines TRBV7-2 with TRBJ2-5, with no clear D. From germline, CDR1 is SGHTA and CDR2 FQGNSA. The CDR3 is made up of 12 amino acids. V lost 1 base and J lost 7, with 7 bases in between. The CDR3 protein is CASSLVDGTQYF. CDR3 DNA: TGTGCCAGCAGCTTAGTGGATGGGACCCAGTACTTC.

This clonotype came up many times. V usage is TRBV7-9 and J usage is TRBJ1-2; D is undetermined. Germline CDR1 reads SEHNR; CDR2 reads FQNEAQ (reference sequence). The CDR3 runs 15 residues. V was clipped by 3 bases and J by 2 bases, with 13 bases between them. As DNA, the CDR3 is TGTGCCAGCAGCTTCAACGGTCGGGAGAACTATGGCTACACCTTC. Protein sequence: CASSFNGRENYGYTF.

This clonotype was detected only a few times. This chain links TRBV14 with TRBJ1-1; 9 positions match TRBD1. Looked up from germline, CDR1 is SGHDN and CDR2 is FVKESK. This CDR3 comprises 15 residues. Unmatched junction bases numbered 7, after V lost 4 bases and J lost 4 bases. The CDR3 loop reads CASSPWTGVGTEAFF. The CDR3, as DNA: TGTGCCAGCAGCCCCTGGACAGGGGTAGGCACTGAAGCTTTCTTT.

This chain joins TRBV20-1 and TRBJ2-1; 9 bases line up with TRBD2. CDR1 DFQATT and CDR2 SNEGSKA come from the germline V gene (reference sequence). The CDR3 sequence is 14 residues long. V shed 1 base, J shed 3 bases, and the junction held 1 base outside the gene matches. The CDR3 DNA is TGCAGTGCTAGAGGACTAGCGGACTACAATGAGCAGTTCTTC. It translates to CSARGLADYNEQFF.

This clonotype was counted many times. The chain joins TRBV7-2 to TRBJ2-7; perhaps TRBD1 as D (5 bases). CDR3 length: 14 amino acids. Deletions cut 1 base from V and 3 bases from J, with 10 bases between. Per germline, CDR1 SGHTA and CDR2 FQGNSA. CDR3 region: CASSLDAGYYEQYF. CDR3 sequence (DNA): TGTGCCAGCAGCTTAGACGCAGGGTACTACGAGCAGTACTTC. Filled out from reference TRBV7-2 and TRBJ2-7, the complete variable domain reads GAGVSQSPSNKVTEKGKDVELRCDPISGHTALYWYRQSLGQGLEFLIYFQGNSAPDKSGLPSDRFSAERTGGSVSTLTIQRTQQEDSAVYLCASSLDAGYYEQYFGPGTRLTVT.

V gene TRBV5-5 combines with J gene TRBJ1-1, with D possibly being TRBD1 (6 bases). This CDR3 is built from 17 residues. Germline assignment: CDR1 SGHKS and CDR2 YYEKEE (reference sequence). The V end lost 1 base, the J end lost 1 base, and 17 bases lay between the germline ends. The CDR3 sequence is CASSLIGGYRSNTEAFF. CDR3 sequence (DNA): TGTGCCAGCAGCTTGATCGGGGGCTACAGATCGAACACTGAAGCTTTCTTT. Full variable domain (missing parts from reference TRBV5-5 and TRBJ1-1): DAGVTQSPTHLIKTRGQQVTLRCSPISGHKSVSWYQQVLGQGPQFIFQYYEKEERGRGNFPDRFSARQFPNYSSELNVNALLLGDSALYLCASSLIGGYRSNTEAFFGQGTRLTVV.

There are a few counts of this clonotype. J is TRBJ2-3 and V is TRBV14; TRBD2 matches at 9 bases. This CDR3 region has 20 residues. V shed 4 bases and J 5 bases; nucleotides not matched to a gene: 22. CDR1 SGHDN and CDR2 FVKESK come from the germline V gene. The CDR3 spells CASSRRRVGREGLEGDTQYF. In nucleotides, the CDR3 is TGTGCCAGCAGCCGGAGACGAGTGGGGCGGGAGGGCCTCGAAGGAGATACGCAGTATTTT.

There are many counts of this clonotype. This sequence joins TRBV7-9 and TRBJ2-5, with TRBD1 identical over 9 bases. Germline CDR1 is SEHNR and CDR2 is FQNEAQ (reference sequence). V lost 5 bases to trimming and J lost 6 bases; unmatched junction nucleotides: 10. This CDR3 region has 15 residues. CDR3 sequence reads: CASSPGTGPQKTQYF. The CDR3 DNA sequence: TGTGCCAGCAGCCCTGGGACAGGGCCTCAAAAGACCCAGTACTTC.

This clonotype was picked up one time. The chain links TRBV27 to TRBJ1-6; D unclear. The germline CDR1 and CDR2 sequences are MNHEY and SMNVEV (reference sequence). The CDR3 has 15 residues. The ends were cut back, 6 bases at V and 6 bases at J, with 15 bases in the middle. The CDR3 reads CASSSYGKTNSPLHF. For the CDR3, the DNA is TGTGCCAGCAGCTCATACGGGAAAACTAATTCACCCCTCCACTTT.

This clonotype showed up many times. This chain connects TRBV7-9 to TRBJ2-1, with 9 bases identical to TRBD2. This CDR3 region has 17 residues. V shed 4 bases and J 0 bases; nucleotides not matched to a gene: 7. Germline assignment: CDR1 SEHNR and CDR2 FQNEAQ (reference sequence). The CDR3 here is CASSSRLAVSSYNEQFF. Written as DNA, the CDR3 is TGTGCCAGCAGCTCGAGACTAGCGGTGAGCTCCTACAATGAGCAGTTCTTC.

The table lists this clonotype with a few counts. The CDR3 loop reads CSARDQLNTEAFF. The CDR3 DNA is TGCAGTGCTAGAGATCAACTGAACACTGAAGCTTTCTTT. This chain joins TRBV20-1 and TRBJ1-1, with no clear D. The CDR3 has 13 residues. V was shortened by 0 bases and J by 0 bases, with 5 bases between the two germline ends. Germline V gene lookup returns CDR1 DFQATT and CDR2 SNEGSKA (reference sequence).

This clonotype occurred many times. The V call is TRBV6-2 or TRBV6-3, the J call TRBJ1-5; D is unresolved. The germline V gene encodes CDR1 MNHEY and CDR2 SVGEGT. V was trimmed by 0 bases and J by 2 bases, leaving 11 bases between them. The CDR3 is 16 residues long. CDR3 DNA sequence: TGTGCCAGCAGTTACTCGGATCGGGCGGGCAATCAGCCCCAGCATTTT. Encoded protein: CASSYSDRAGNQPQHF.

V gene TRBV29-1 combines with J gene TRBJ2-3; no clear D gene. This CDR3 spans 14 amino acids. Trimming took 8 bases from V and 2 from J, leaving 17 bases between them. Germline assignment: CDR1 SQVTM and CDR2 ANQGSEA. DNA of the CDR3: TGCAGCTCGACTGGACCCGCACCCACAGATACGCAGTATTTT. Amino acids: CSSTGPAPTDTQYF.

This clonotype was observed a handful of times. This rearrangement joins TRBV29-1 to TRBJ1-4; D is ambiguous. V lost 7 bases to trimming and J lost 0 bases, with 12 bases between them. CDR3 length: 14 amino acids. Germline V gene data show CDR1 as SQVTM and CDR2 as ANQGSEA. The CDR3 here is CSAASSPTNEKLFF. The CDR3 nucleotides are TGCAGCGCCGCTTCGAGTCCAACTAATGAAAAACTGTTTTTT.

The rearrangement uses TRBV7-2 and TRBJ1-1; D remains unclear. Germline V gives CDR1 SGHTA, CDR2 FQGNSA. The germline V and J ends were trimmed by 1 base and 0 bases, with 9 bases remaining between them. The CDR3 has 15 amino acids. The CDR3 loop reads CASSLVFGVNTEAFF. The CDR3 nucleotides read TGTGCCAGCAGCTTAGTCTTCGGGGTGAACACTGAAGCTTTCTTT.

This clonotype showed up just a few times. The chain couples TRBV4-1 to TRBJ1-6, with 9 bases lining up with TRBD1. V was clipped by 0 bases and J by 9 bases; unmatched bases: 6. The CDR3 runs to 16 residues. CDR1 is MGHRA and CDR2 is YSYEKL in the germline V gene. CDR3 protein: CASSQEAGQGRSPLHF. CDR3 bases: TGCGCCAGCAGCCAAGAGGCAGGACAGGGGCGTTCACCCCTCCACTTT.

This clonotype was detected ten times or more. The V call is TRBV24-1, the J call TRBJ2-5; 9 positions agree with TRBD1. The CDR3 sequence is 16 residues long. The junction had 9 bases not matched to a gene; V was cut back by 4 bases and J by 4 bases. Germline-derived CDR1 and CDR2 are KGHDR and SFDVKD. The chain's CDR3 is CATSELAGTGRETQYF. The CDR3, as DNA: TGTGCCACCAGTGAACTTGCCGGGACAGGGAGAGAGACCCAGTACTTC.

This clonotype was found many times. This chain connects TRBV7-2 to TRBJ2-2, with 8 nucleotides matching TRBD2. The CDR3 is 15 amino acids. Germline V gene lookup returns CDR1 SGHTA and CDR2 FQGNSA. The V and J ends lost 7 bases and 0 bases, in that order; junction bases with no gene match: 4. The CDR3 reads CASNVAGPNTGELFF. CDR3 in DNA: TGTGCCAGCAACGTAGCGGGACCGAACACCGGGGAGCTGTTTTTT.

This clonotype was recorded many times. V and J are TRBV10-2 and TRBJ2-1; D remains ambiguous. V was shortened by 3 bases and J by 6 bases, with 12 bases between the two germline ends. Germline V gene lookup returns CDR1 WSHSY and CDR2 SAAADI. The CDR3 has 14 amino acids. The CDR3 bases are TGCGCCAGCAGTGATGGCGGCTCCCGCAATGAGCAGTTCTTC. Its translation: CASSDGGSRNEQFF.

The chain couples TRBV6-6 to TRBJ1-1; D not resolved. The CDR3 runs 12 residues. Germline V CDR1 and CDR2: MNHNY, SVGAGI (reference sequence). Trimming stripped 2 bases from V and 10 bases from J, with 11 bases between. The CDR3 sequence: CASSYPLVPAFF. The CDR3 DNA is TGTGCCAGCAGTTACCCCTTGGTCCCAGCTTTCTTT.

This clonotype was observed many times. The gene calls are TRBV7-8 and TRBJ2-7; D might be TRBD2 (6 bases). Per germline, CDR1 SGHVS and CDR2 FQNEAQ. V shed 5 bases and J shed 3 bases, with 20 bases lying between them. The CDR3 is made up of 16 amino acids. DNA for the CDR3: TGTGCCAGCAGCCCGATCCGGGACTTGAAAAACTACGAGCAGTACTTC. Translating it yields CASSPIRDLKNYEQYF.

This clonotype has a handful of counts. The J gene is TRBJ1-1, the V gene TRBV11-2, with a possible D match to TRBD1 (5 bases). There are 13 residues in the CDR3. The ends were cut back, 5 bases at V and 5 bases at J, with 12 bases in the middle. Germline V gene lookup returns CDR1 SGHAT and CDR2 FQNNGV. The CDR3, as DNA: TGTGCCAGCAGCCCCATCCGGGGGACTGAAGCTTTCTTT. It encodes CASSPIRGTEAFF.

The chain recombines TRBV4-3 with TRBJ2-3, with D hard to call. This CDR3 has 13 residues. Germline CDR1 LGHNA, CDR2 YSLEER. V lost 0 bases, J lost 5 bases, and 6 bases lay in between. CDR3 sequence: CASSQDLLDTQYF. In DNA form, the CDR3 reads TGCGCCAGCAGCCAAGATCTCCTAGATACGCAGTATTTT.

The chain recombines TRBV10-3 with TRBJ2-3; the D gene is possibly TRBD2 (6 bases). Trimming shortened V by 8 bases and J by 2 bases, and 11 bases separated the two germline ends. The CDR3 loop spans 13 amino acids. CDR1 is ENHRY and CDR2 is SYGVKD in the germline V gene. The CDR3 region has the DNA TGTGCCATCGCCGGGGGTAACACAGATACGCAGTATTTT. Its protein product is CAIAGGNTDTQYF.

This clonotype occurred many times. This chain links TRBV18 with TRBJ2-5, with D possibly being TRBD2 (5 bases). Trimming removed 3 bases at V and 5 bases at J, with 28 bases between. This CDR3 contains 19 residues. The germline gives CDR1 KGHSH, CDR2 LQKENI. The CDR3 region has the DNA TGTGCCAGCTCACCGGGAGTTACGTACCCCAACCGTCAGAGGGAGACCCAGTACTTC. It specifies CASSPGVTYPNRQRETQYF.

This clonotype occurred a few times. The CDR3 DNA is TGTGCCAGCAGCATCCCTCGACTAGCGGGAGTCTATGAGCAGTTCTTC. Its translation is CASSIPRLAGVYEQFF. V is TRBV21-1 and J is TRBJ2-1; the D call in the table, TRBD2, was not verified against the DNA. TRBV21-1 is described as a pseudogene. This CDR3 spans 16 amino acids.